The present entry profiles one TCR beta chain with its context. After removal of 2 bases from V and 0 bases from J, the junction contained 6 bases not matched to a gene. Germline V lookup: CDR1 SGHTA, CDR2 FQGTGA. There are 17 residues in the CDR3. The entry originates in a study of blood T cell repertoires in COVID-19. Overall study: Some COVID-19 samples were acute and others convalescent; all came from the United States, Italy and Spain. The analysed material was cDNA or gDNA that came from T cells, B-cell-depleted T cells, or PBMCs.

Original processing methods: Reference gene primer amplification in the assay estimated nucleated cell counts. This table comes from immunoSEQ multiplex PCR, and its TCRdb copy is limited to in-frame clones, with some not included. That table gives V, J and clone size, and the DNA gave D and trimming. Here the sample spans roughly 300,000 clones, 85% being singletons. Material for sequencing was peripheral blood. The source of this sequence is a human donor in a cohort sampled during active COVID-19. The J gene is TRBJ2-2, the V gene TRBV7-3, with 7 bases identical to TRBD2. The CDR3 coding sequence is TGTGCCAGCAGCTTAGGTTCTGGGAGGGCGAACACCGGGGAGCTGTTTTTT. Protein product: CASSLGSGRANTGELFF. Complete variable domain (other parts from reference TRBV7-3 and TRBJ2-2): GAGVSQTPSNKVTEKGKYVELRCDPISGHTALYWYRQSLGQGPEFLIYFQGTGAADDSGLPNDRFFAVRPEGSVSTLKIQRTERGDSAVYLCASSLGSGRANTGELFFGEGSRLTVL.